This T cell receptor (beta chain) was found in a study of blood T cell repertoires in COVID-19. This table comes from immunoSEQ multiplex PCR, and its TCRdb copy is limited to in-frame clones, with some not included. This sample has roughly 230,000 clones; 88% occur once, and the top ten carry less than 2%. Trimming left V 5 bases short and J 2 bases short, with 13 bases between. The CDR3 runs 15 residues. In germline, CDR1 is KGHSH, CDR2 LQKENI. The chain links TRBV18 to TRBJ2-1; tentatively, D is TRBD2 (5 bases). The source is a man between 65 and 85 years old with acute or convalescent COVID-19. Sample: peripheral blood. The CDR3 sequence: CASSNSGTAYNEQFF. CDR3 DNA sequence: TGTGCCAGCTCAAACAGCGGCACTGCCTACAATGAGCAGTTCTTC.